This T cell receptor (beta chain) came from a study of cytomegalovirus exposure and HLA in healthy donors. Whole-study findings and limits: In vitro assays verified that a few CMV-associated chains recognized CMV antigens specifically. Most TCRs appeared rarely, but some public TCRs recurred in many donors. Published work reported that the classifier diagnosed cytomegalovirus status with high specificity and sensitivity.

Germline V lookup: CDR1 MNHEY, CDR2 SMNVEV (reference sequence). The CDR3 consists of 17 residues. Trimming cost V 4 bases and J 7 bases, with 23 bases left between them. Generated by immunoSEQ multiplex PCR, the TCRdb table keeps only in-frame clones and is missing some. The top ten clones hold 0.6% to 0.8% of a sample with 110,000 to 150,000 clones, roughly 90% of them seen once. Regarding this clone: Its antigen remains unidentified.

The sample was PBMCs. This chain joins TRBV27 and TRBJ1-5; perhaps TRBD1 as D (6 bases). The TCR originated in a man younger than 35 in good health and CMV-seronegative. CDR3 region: CASSSSTGTNLIQPQHF. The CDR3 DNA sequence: TGTGCCAGCAGTTCCTCTACCGGGACAAACCTTATCCAGCCCCAGCATTTT.